One sample yielded the 32 T cell receptor beta chains listed below, sequenced in a study of response to subunit inactivated influenza vaccine. TCRdb re-called the RT-PCR reads through MiXCR, storing one row per CDR3 protein. The sample lists hundreds of thousands of distinct CDR3 sequences, 15% to 19% occurring once. The source was PBMCs from blood, collected 11 to 12 days after vaccination. The receptors were gathered from a man aged 45-65 years who received an inactivated influenza vaccine.

In this sample, this clonotype turned up a few times. CDR3 sequence: CASSDVGGELFF. DNA of the CDR3: TGCGCCAGCAGTGACGTCGGCGGGGAGCTGTTTTTT. V is TRBV10-1 and J is TRBJ2-2; D unclear. Germline lookup yields CDR1 WNHNN and CDR2 SYGVQD (reference sequence). The CDR3 sequence is 12 residues long. The V gene lost 3 bases and the J gene lost 7 bases, with 6 bases spanning the gap.

This clonotype was recorded a few times. The J gene is TRBJ2-4, the V gene TRBV10-1; 10 bases are a match to TRBD1. Germline V gene sequence: CDR1 WNHNN, CDR2 SYGVQD (reference sequence). V lost 2 bases and J lost 1; bases outside the gene matches: 14. There are 20 residues in the CDR3. CDR3 sequence reads: CASSEPSGDRGWAAKNIQYF. CDR3 sequence (DNA): TGCGCCAGCAGTGAGCCCTCGGGGGACAGGGGATGGGCGGCCAAAAACATTCAGTACTTC.

The rearrangement links TRBV5-1 to TRBJ1-6, with D unclear. This CDR3 contains 15 residues. Per germline, CDR1 SGHRS and CDR2 YFSETQ. V was trimmed by 7 bases and J by 0 bases, leaving 11 bases between them. CDR3 residues: CASADRDSYNSPLHF. The DNA for the CDR3 is TGCGCCAGCGCGGACCGCGACTCCTATAATTCACCCCTCCACTTT.

This clonotype was seen more than once but under ten times. The chain uses TRBV29-1 and TRBJ1-1; no firm D call. Germline CDR1 is SQVTM and CDR2 is ANQGSEA. V was cut by 4 bases and J by 8 bases, with 23 bases left in between. This CDR3 has 15 amino acids. CDR3 residues: CSVAPKTRRRVEAFF. The CDR3 bases are TGCAGCGTTGCCCCCAAAACAAGGAGAAGGGTGGAAGCTTTCTTT. Based on the CDR3 plus reference TRBV29-1 and TRBJ1-1, the full variable domain is SAVISQKPSRDICQRGTSLTIQCQVDSQVTMMFWYRQQPGQSLTLIATANQGSEATYESGFVIDKFPISRPNLTFSTLTVSNMSPEDSSIYLCSVAPKTRRRVEAFFGQGTRLTVV.

This clonotype was detected a few times. The rearrangement joins TRBV20-1 to TRBJ2-2; D may be TRBD2 (6 bases). Looked up from germline, CDR1 is DFQATT and CDR2 is SNEGSKA (reference sequence). This CDR3 is 14 amino acids long. The V end was cut by 3 bases, the J end by 2 bases, with 10 bases between. CDR3 loop: CSARGGQNTGELFF. The CDR3 DNA reads TGCAGTGCTAGGGGGGGTCAAAACACCGGGGAGCTGTTTTTT.

This clonotype came up a few times. V is TRBV6-2 or TRBV6-3 and J is TRBJ1-1; the match to TRBD1 covers 7 bases. The germline gives CDR1 MNHEY, CDR2 SVGEGT. V lost 6 bases, J lost 14 bases, and 12 bases stayed unmatched. CDR3 length: 12 residues. In DNA form, the CDR3 reads TGTGCCAGCAGGACAACAGGGGCAGGAGGATTCTTT. Protein: CASRTTGAGGFF.

This clonotype was counted many times. This chain joins TRBV12-3 or TRBV12-4 and TRBJ2-3, with D hard to call. Trimming pared 7 bases from V and 4 bases from J, leaving 18 bases between. CDR3 size: 15 residues. As DNA, the CDR3 is TGTGCCAGCAACCCCCTAGGTGTTAGGGCAGATACGCAGTATTTT. Its translation is CASNPLGVRADTQYF.

The gene calls are TRBV18 and TRBJ2-7; 9 positions match TRBD1. In germline, CDR1 is KGHSH, CDR2 LQKENI. The CDR3 length is 14 residues. V lost 3 bases to trimming and J lost 3 bases; unmatched junction nucleotides: 3. This CDR3 is CASSPATGGYEQYF. CDR3 nucleotide sequence: TGTGCCAGCTCACCCGCGACAGGGGGCTACGAGCAGTACTTC.

This clonotype was counted only a few times. The CDR3 protein is CASSIMRDTEAFF. As DNA, the CDR3 is TGTGCCAGCTCAATTATGAGGGACACTGAAGCTTTCTTT. The V call is TRBV18, the J call TRBJ1-1, with unresolved D. V was shortened by 5 bases and J by 3 bases, with 10 bases between the two germline ends. CDR3 length: 13 amino acids. The germline gives CDR1 KGHSH, CDR2 LQKENI.

This clonotype was seen many times. The chain links TRBV12-3 or TRBV12-4 to TRBJ2-1; TRBD2 matches at 10 bases. V lost 6 bases, J lost 7 bases, and 3 bases stayed unmatched. The CDR3 contains 13 residues. DNA of the CDR3: TGTGCCAGCAGGGGACTAGCGTATAATGAGCAGTTCTTC. This sequence encodes CASRGLAYNEQFF.

This clonotype appeared a few times. The genes are TRBV6-1 and TRBJ2-1; perhaps TRBD2 as D (6 bases). Deletions cut 6 bases from V and 8 bases from J, with 20 bases between. This CDR3 region has 15 residues. CDR1 and CDR2 from the germline V gene are MNHNS and SASEGT. The CDR3 bases are TGTGCCAGCAGACCCCGGGGGATTAGTAACTATGAGCAGTTCTTC. Translation: CASRPRGISNYEQFF.

This clonotype was detected only a few times. V gene TRBV18 combines with J gene TRBJ2-2; D not certain. The CDR3 has 14 residues. Per germline, CDR1 KGHSH and CDR2 LQKENI. Trimming left V 5 bases short and J 6 bases short, with 13 bases between. The DNA for the CDR3 is TGTGCCAGCTCAAACGAAAGGGTCGCCGGGGAGCTGTTTTTT. Translated: CASSNERVAGELFF.

This clonotype came up many times. The gene calls are TRBV30 and TRBJ2-2; D is ambiguous. Per the germline V gene, CDR1 is GTSNPN and CDR2 is SVGIG (reference sequence). This CDR3 region has 15 residues. Trimming removed 0 bases at V and 0 bases at J, with 8 bases between. The CDR3 region is CAWSVLGPNTGELFF. CDR3 DNA sequence: TGTGCCTGGAGTGTACTTGGGCCGAACACCGGGGAGCTGTTTTTT.

The rearrangement uses TRBV20-1 and TRBJ2-4, with D perhaps TRBD2 (7 bases). The ends were cut back, 3 bases at V and 5 bases at J, with 17 bases in the middle. CDR3 size: 15 residues. Germline loops: CDR1 DFQATT, CDR2 SNEGSKA (reference sequence). The CDR3 DNA reads as TGCAGTGCTAGGGAGGGAGGGGGTTATCAAAACATTCAGTACTTC. Amino acid sequence: CSAREGGGYQNIQYF.

CDR3: CASSVAVSGSYNSPLHF. In nucleotides, the CDR3 is TGTGCCAGCAGCGTAGCAGTATCCGGCTCCTATAATTCACCCCTCCACTTT. The chain uses TRBV9 and TRBJ1-6; no firm D call. Germline CDR1 reads SGDLS; CDR2 reads YYNGEE. This CDR3 has 17 amino acids. The germline V and J ends were trimmed by 0 bases and 0 bases, with 10 bases remaining between them.

The chain is built from TRBV12-3 or TRBV12-4 and TRBJ2-1, with D perhaps matching TRBD2 (5 bases). The CDR3 has 14 residues. The ends were cut back, 2 bases at V and 5 bases at J, with 10 bases in the middle. The CDR3 DNA is TGTGCCAGCAGTTTATATCGGCGGGACAATGAGCAGTTCTTC. It specifies CASSLYRRDNEQFF.

This chain uses TRBV12-3 or TRBV12-4 with TRBJ1-5; 9 bases are a match to TRBD1. The ends lost 0 bases at V and 6 bases at J; junction bases unmatched: 6. CDR3 length: 16 amino acids. DNA of the CDR3: TGTGCCAGCAGTTTAGCGCGACAGGGGGGAAGTCAGCCCCAGCATTTT. It encodes CASSLARQGGSQPQHF.

The V gene is TRBV11-2, the J gene TRBJ2-3, with D unclear. Germline values: CDR1 SGHAT, CDR2 FQNNGV. V was pared by 5 bases and J by 5 bases, with 14 bases between. CDR3 length: 14 residues. The CDR3 DNA reads TGTGCCAGCAGCCCCACCCGTCTGAGAGATACGCAGTATTTT. Translating gives CASSPTRLRDTQYF.

This clonotype came up a few times. The V call is TRBV7-2, the J call TRBJ2-7; maybe TRBD2 (5 bases). CDR1 is SGHTA and CDR2 is FQGNSA in the germline V gene. The CDR3 is 14 residues long. The V and J ends lost 2 bases and 3 bases respectively, with 11 bases between them. CDR3 in amino acids: CASSLPGSLYEQYF. As DNA, the CDR3 is TGTGCCAGCAGCTTACCGGGATCCCTCTACGAGCAGTACTTC. Filled out from reference TRBV7-2 and TRBJ2-7, the complete variable domain reads GAGVSQSPSNKVTEKGKDVELRCDPISGHTALYWYRQSLGQGLEFLIYFQGNSAPDKSGLPSDRFSAERTGGSVSTLTIQRTQQEDSAVYLCASSLPGSLYEQYFGPGTRLTVT.

CDR3 DNA: TGCAGTGCTAGACCGGGACACAGCACAGATACGCAGTATTTT. This codes for CSARPGHSTDTQYF. V is TRBV20-1 and J is TRBJ2-3, with TRBD1 as a possible D gene (6 bases). The CDR3 length is 14 residues. V was shortened by 2 bases and J by 0 bases, with 9 bases between the two germline ends. Germline CDR1 and CDR2: DFQATT and SNEGSKA (reference sequence).

This clonotype has only a few counts. This sequence joins TRBV12-3 or TRBV12-4 and TRBJ2-5; D is uncertain. Deletions cut 8 bases from V and 2 bases from J, with 12 bases between. This CDR3 is built from 13 residues. The CDR3 nucleotides read TGTGCCAGCGCAGTAAAGCTTCAAGAGACCCAGTACTTC. Translation: CASAVKLQETQYF.

The chain links TRBV11-1 to TRBJ2-2, with 10 bases that match TRBD1. This CDR3 spans 18 amino acids. Germline CDR1 reads SGHAT; CDR2 reads FQDESV (reference sequence). The V gene end was trimmed by 5 bases and the J gene end by 3 bases; junction bases not matched to a gene: 12. The CDR3 reads CASSRGQGGRLDTGELFF. CDR3 bases: TGTGCCAGCAGCCGCGGACAGGGGGGACGTCTGGACACCGGGGAGCTGTTTTTT.

The chain couples TRBV14 to TRBJ2-5; D is possibly TRBD1 (6 bases). The CDR3 spans 14 residues. Germline V lookup: CDR1 SGHDN, CDR2 FVKESK. Trimming took off 3 bases at V and 4 bases at J, with 12 bases between the two ends. The CDR3 reads CASSHPDRLETQYF. In nucleotides, the CDR3 is TGTGCCAGCAGCCACCCGGACAGATTAGAGACCCAGTACTTC.

This clonotype came up a few times. CDR3 bases: TGTGCCAGCAGCGTAGAGGACACCTCTAACTATGGCTACACCTTC. This translates into CASSVEDTSNYGYTF. J is TRBJ1-2 and V is TRBV9; possible D gene TRBD1, 5 bases. The CDR3 totals 15 residues. The V gene's germline CDR1 is SGDLS and CDR2 YYNGEE. V shed 0 bases and J shed 0 bases, with 9 bases lying between them.

The chain carries TRBV6-5 and TRBJ2-7, with D possibly being TRBD1 (6 bases). CDR1 is MNHEY, CDR2 SVGAGI, per germline. V lost 2 bases and J lost 5, with 13 bases in between. The CDR3 loop spans 14 amino acids. CDR3 sequence reads: CASSYGRGRDEQYF. DNA of the CDR3: TGTGCCAGCAGTTACGGCAGGGGTCGTGACGAGCAGTACTTC.

This clonotype was recorded a few times. The chain combines TRBV11-2 with TRBJ2-2; TRBD2 matches at 14 bases. The germline V gene has CDR1 SGHAT and CDR2 FQNNGV. This CDR3 region has 17 residues. V was pared by 5 bases and J by 7 bases, with 9 bases of the junction left unmatched. The CDR3 region is CASSPRLAGGLDGELFF. The CDR3 nucleotides read TGTGCCAGCAGCCCTCGACTAGCGGGGGGGCTCGACGGGGAGCTGTTTTTT.

This clonotype was seen more than once but under ten times. The chain employs TRBV10-2 and TRBJ2-5; 7 bases are a match to TRBD2. V lost 3 bases, J lost 1 base, and 5 bases stayed unmatched. The CDR3 is made up of 15 amino acids. Germline lookup yields CDR1 WSHSY and CDR2 SAAADI. The CDR3, as DNA: TGCGCCAGCAGTGATAGGGGAGGGGTCCAAGAGACCCAGTACTTC. It specifies CASSDRGGVQETQYF.

The J gene is TRBJ2-1, the V gene TRBV15, with 11 bases lining up with TRBD2. This CDR3 contains 15 residues. V shed 1 base, J shed 9 bases, and the junction held 5 bases outside the gene matches. In germline, CDR1 is LNHNV, CDR2 YYDKDF (reference sequence). The CDR3 DNA follows: TGTGCCACCAGCAGAGGAGGTAGCGGGGGGGCTGAGCAGTTCTTC. Amino acids: CATSRGGSGGAEQFF.

A few counts support this clonotype. This chain connects TRBV6-5 to TRBJ2-3; the match to TRBD2 covers 11 bases. CDR1 MNHEY and CDR2 SVGAGI come from the germline V gene. The trim removed 2 bases at V and 2 bases at J, leaving 12 bases unmatched. The CDR3 sequence is 19 residues long. CDR3 in amino acids: CASSYPPLGTSGNTDTQYF. The CDR3 nucleotides read TGTGCCAGCAGTTACCCCCCCCTCGGGACTAGCGGCAACACAGATACGCAGTATTTT.

This rearrangement joins TRBV12-3 or TRBV12-4 to TRBJ1-5, with D possibly matching TRBD1 (5 bases). Trimming removed 6 bases at V and 7 bases at J, with 13 bases between. The CDR3 consists of 13 residues. The CDR3 DNA follows: TGTGCCAGCAGAAAGGGGTATAGCCAGCCCCAGCATTTT. Its protein product is CASRKGYSQPQHF.

This clonotype was detected ten times or more. The CDR3 protein is CASSLGQGATNEKLFF. CDR3 nucleotide sequence: TGTGCCAGCAGCTTAGGGCAGGGGGCAACTAATGAAAAACTGTTTTTT. This sequence joins TRBV7-9 and TRBJ1-4; TRBD1 agrees at 7 bases. The CDR3 totals 16 residues. Germline values: CDR1 SEHNR, CDR2 FQNEAQ (reference sequence). J gave up 0 bases and V 1 base, and 2 bases lay outside the gene matches.

This rearrangement joins TRBV20-1 to TRBJ2-2; the match to TRBD2 covers 7 bases. Germline lookup yields CDR1 DFQATT and CDR2 SNEGSKA (reference sequence). V lost 1 base and J lost 0; bases outside the gene matches: 8. The CDR3 covers 17 residues. CDR3 sequence: CSARAVLAVSNTGELFF. The CDR3 bases are TGCAGTGCTAGAGCCGTCCTAGCGGTCTCGAACACCGGGGAGCTGTTTTTT.